This T cell receptor beta chain comes out of a study of blood T cell repertoires in COVID-19. Clinical history as reported by participants underpinned cohort assignment. There are 13 residues in the CDR3. The germline CDR1 and CDR2 sequences are SGHNT and YENEEA. V was clipped by 3 bases and J by 2 bases, with 8 bases between them. Clones were sequenced by immunoSEQ multiplex PCR, and TCRdb holds only the in-frame ones, with some missing. The sample has over 300,000 clones; 70% to 90% are singletons. The chain recombines TRBV11-3 with TRBJ2-7; D possibly corresponds to TRBD1 (5 bases). The TCR was taken from a woman aged 25-40 years who had recovered from COVID-19. The sample taken for sequencing was PBMCs or T cells enriched from blood (not recorded which). This chain's CDR3 is CASSLGPTYEQYF. DNA of the CDR3: TGTGCCAGCAGCTTGGGGCCAACCTACGAGCAGTACTTC.